This TCR beta chain was profiled in a study of cytomegalovirus exposure and HLA in healthy donors. Whole-study findings and limits: Upon later analysis, TCR association rates were observed to vary by HLA locus, being highest for DRB1 and lowest for HLA-C.

It was with 60 Vbeta and 13 Jbeta primers that the PCR ran. Repertoires were generated with immunoSEQ multiplex PCR, while TCRdb's copy carries only in-frame clones and drops some. The data show roughly 200,000 clones, about four fifths seen once. Participants comprised healthy donors of bone marrow. The length of the CDR3 is 15 residues. The germline V gene encodes CDR1 SGHTA and CDR2 FQGTGA. Trimming removed 5 bases from V and 2 bases from J; junction bases left unmatched: 7. This clone appeared a few times. Its antigen remains unknown. The source of this sequence is a female donor in good health and CMV-seronegative. The chain uses TRBV7-3 and TRBJ2-3; 7 positions match TRBD2. Specimen: PBMCs. This CDR3 reads CASSKRESPTDTQYF. In nucleotides, the CDR3 is TGTGCCAGCAGCAAGCGGGAAAGTCCCACAGATACGCAGTATTTT.